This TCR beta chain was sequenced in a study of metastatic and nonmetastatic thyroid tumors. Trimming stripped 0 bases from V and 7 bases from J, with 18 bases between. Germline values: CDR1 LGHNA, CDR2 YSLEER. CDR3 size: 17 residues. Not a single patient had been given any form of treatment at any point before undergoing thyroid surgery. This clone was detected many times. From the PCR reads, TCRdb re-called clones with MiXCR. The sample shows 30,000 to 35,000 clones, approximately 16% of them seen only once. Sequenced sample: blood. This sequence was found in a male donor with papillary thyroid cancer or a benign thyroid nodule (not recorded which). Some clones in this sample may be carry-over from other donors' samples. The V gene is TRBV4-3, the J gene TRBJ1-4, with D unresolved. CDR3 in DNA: TGCGCCAGCAGCCAAGATAGGGCGGCGGGAATTAGTGAAAAACTGTTTTTT. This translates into CASSQDRAAGISEKLFF.